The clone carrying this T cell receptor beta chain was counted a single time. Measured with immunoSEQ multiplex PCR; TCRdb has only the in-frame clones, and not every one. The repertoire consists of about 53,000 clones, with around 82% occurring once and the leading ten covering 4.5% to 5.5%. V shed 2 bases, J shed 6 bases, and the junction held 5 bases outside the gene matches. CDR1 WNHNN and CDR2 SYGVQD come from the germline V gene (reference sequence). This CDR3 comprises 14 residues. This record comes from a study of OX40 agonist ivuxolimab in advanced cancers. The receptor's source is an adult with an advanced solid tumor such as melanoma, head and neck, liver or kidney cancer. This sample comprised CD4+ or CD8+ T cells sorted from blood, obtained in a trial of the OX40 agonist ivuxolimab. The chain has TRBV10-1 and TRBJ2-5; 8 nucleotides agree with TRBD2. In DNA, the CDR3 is TGCGCCAGCAGTGAGAGCGGGAGTGTAAAGACCCAGTACTTC. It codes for CASSESGSVKTQYF.